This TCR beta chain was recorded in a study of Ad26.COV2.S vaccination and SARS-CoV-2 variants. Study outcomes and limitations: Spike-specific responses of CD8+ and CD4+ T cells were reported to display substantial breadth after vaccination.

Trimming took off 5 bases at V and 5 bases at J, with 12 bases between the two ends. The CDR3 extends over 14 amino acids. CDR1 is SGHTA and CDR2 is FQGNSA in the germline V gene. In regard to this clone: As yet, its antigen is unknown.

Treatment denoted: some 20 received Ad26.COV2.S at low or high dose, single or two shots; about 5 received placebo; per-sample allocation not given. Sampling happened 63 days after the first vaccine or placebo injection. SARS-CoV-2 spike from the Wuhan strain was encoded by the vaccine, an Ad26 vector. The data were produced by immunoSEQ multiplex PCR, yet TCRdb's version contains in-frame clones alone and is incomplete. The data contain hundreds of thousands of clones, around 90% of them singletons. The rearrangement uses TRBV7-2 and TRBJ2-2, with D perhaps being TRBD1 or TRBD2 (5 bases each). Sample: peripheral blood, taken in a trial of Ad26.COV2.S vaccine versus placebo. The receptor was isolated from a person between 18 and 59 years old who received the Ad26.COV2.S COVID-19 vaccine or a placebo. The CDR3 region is CASSGGVGTGELFF. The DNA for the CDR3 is TGTGCCAGCAGCGGGGGAGTCGGGACCGGGGAGCTGTTTTTT.